Shown below are 3 T cell receptor beta chains from a single sample sequenced in a study of tumor and adjacent non-tumor tissue in lung cancer. This sample's RNA came from whole unsorted tissue. Distant lung tissue was collected more than 3 cm away from the tumor edge. TCRbeta libraries were built with three rounds of nested PCR, modified from ARM-PCR. TCRdb reanalysed the multiplex PCR reads using MiXCR and keeps one entry per CDR3 protein. The data show tens of thousands of distinct CDR3 sequences, roughly 77% seen once. The sequencing input was distant non-tumor lung tissue. The source of these receptors is a man aged 55-75 years with non-small cell lung cancer.

On this clonotype itself: The CDR3 does not close with the conserved phenylalanine or tryptophan, likely indicating a read error. The chain joins TRBV4-2 to TRBJ2-1, with 7 bases matching TRBD2. The CDR3 has 12 amino acids. Germline lookup yields CDR1 LGHNA and CDR2 YNFKEQ. The CDR3: CTTAGVYNEQFL. DNA for the CDR3: TGTACCACCGCGGGGGTCTACAATGAGCAGTTCCTC.

To note about this clonotype: Given a much more abundant clone one base away, this may be a read error. The V gene is TRBV7-9, the J gene TRBJ2-3; 8 bases map to TRBD2. The CDR3 totals 14 residues. V shed 5 bases, J shed 5 bases, and the junction held 6 bases outside the gene matches. Germline assignment: CDR1 SEHNR and CDR2 FQNEAQ (reference sequence). The CDR3 sequence: CASSSSGDRDTQYF. CDR3 in DNA: TGTGCCAGCAGCAGTAGCGGGGACCGAGATACGCAGTATTTT.

To note about this clonotype: One end of the junction does not line up with germline, which may come from a read error. This chain uses TRBV29-1 with TRBJ2-7; D gene ambiguous. The germline CDR1 and CDR2 sequences are SQVTM and ANQGSEA. This CDR3 is built from 11 residues. Written as DNA, the CDR3 is TGCAACGTTGAAATGAGATACGAGCAGTACTTC. It encodes CNVEMRYEQYF.